A single sample is the source of the 14 T cell receptor beta chains below, sequenced in a study of response to subunit inactivated influenza vaccine. One entry per CDR3 protein, called by TCRdb with MiXCR from the RT-PCR reads. This table holds around 760,000 distinct CDR3 sequences, approximately 15% found once. Here the sequenced sample was PBMCs from blood, taken roughly 2 weeks before vaccination. Receptors originate from a man aged 50 or older who received an inactivated influenza vaccine.

This clonotype occurred many times. This rearrangement joins TRBV12-3 or TRBV12-4 to TRBJ2-7; maybe TRBD1 (5 bases). Trimming took off 5 bases at V and 5 bases at J, with 16 bases between the two ends. CDR3 length: 14 residues. CDR3 DNA: TGTGCCAGCAGTGAGGACCCCAGGGTCGACGAGCAGTACTTC. It is translated as CASSEDPRVDEQYF.

V and J are TRBV3-1 and TRBJ2-7, with D maybe TRBD2 (7 bases). CDR1 is LGHDT, CDR2 YNNKEL, per germline (reference sequence). The CDR3 length is 16 residues. The V and J ends lost 5 bases and 5 bases respectively, with 22 bases between them. CDR3 nucleotides: TGTGCCAGCAGCGCCCGGGGGGCGGGAGTGAAACACGAGCAGTACTTC. Protein: CASSARGAGVKHEQYF.

The CDR3 DNA reads TGTGCCAGCAGCTTATTCGGACCGCAGCAAGAGACCCAGTACTTC. The encoded protein is CASSLFGPQQETQYF. The chain couples TRBV7-6 to TRBJ2-5; no clear D gene. The CDR3 covers 15 residues. Per germline, CDR1 SGHVS and CDR2 FNYEAQ. Trimming removed 2 bases from V and 2 bases from J, with 12 bases in between.

This chain connects TRBV7-3 to TRBJ2-3; tentative D call: TRBD2 (6 bases). Germline assignment: CDR1 SGHTA and CDR2 FQGTGA. V lost 10 bases and J 1 base, leaving 15 bases between the germline ends. This CDR3 has 14 residues. CDR3 nucleotide sequence: TGTGCCACCGAACCGGTAGCGGGCACAGATACGCAGTATTTT. It translates to CATEPVAGTDTQYF.

This clonotype was recorded many times. Its ends do not fully match the called genes, so a read error is possible. The rearrangement uses TRBV5-1 and TRBJ1-1, with D perhaps TRBD1 (6 bases). Per the germline V gene, CDR1 is SGHRS and CDR2 is YFSETQ. This CDR3 has 14 residues. The CDR3 region is CASSLGGANTEAFF. The CDR3 DNA is TGTGCCAGCAGTTTGGGGGGGGCGAACACTGAAGCTTTCTTT.

This chain links TRBV3-1 with TRBJ2-2, with 7 bases matching TRBD2. Germline-derived CDR1 and CDR2 are LGHDT and YNNKEL (reference sequence). The CDR3 contains 18 residues. Trimming took 10 bases from V and 0 from J; bases not matched to a gene: 17. The CDR3 nucleotides are TGTGCCACCTCCCAAGACGGCGGGGGAGACTCGAACACCGGGGAGCTGTTTTTT. Protein product: CATSQDGGGDSNTGELFF.

This clonotype was seen a few times. The gene calls are TRBV29-1 and TRBJ2-7; D is tentatively TRBD1 or TRBD2 (5 bases each). The CDR3 totals 11 residues. CDR1 and CDR2 from the germline V gene are SQVTM and ANQGSEA. V dropped 7 bases and J dropped 3 bases, with 10 bases sitting between them. For the CDR3, the DNA is TGCAGCGGGGGGTCGGGCTACGAGCAGTACTTC. Amino acids: CSGGSGYEQYF.

There are a few counts of this clonotype. The V call is TRBV6-5, the J call TRBJ1-1; D not resolved. Trimming took 4 bases from V and 0 from J, leaving 9 bases between them. Germline V lookup: CDR1 MNHEY, CDR2 SVGAGI. CDR3 size: 14 residues. CDR3 residues: CASSSRHMNTEAFF. The CDR3 DNA reads as TGTGCCAGCAGTTCCCGGCATATGAACACTGAAGCTTTCTTT.

The sample holds a few counts of this clonotype. The chain employs TRBV5-6 and TRBJ1-2; tentatively, D is TRBD1 (5 bases). This CDR3 comprises 14 residues. Trimming left V 6 bases short and J 3 bases short, with 15 bases between. Germline V gene data show CDR1 as SGHDT and CDR2 as YYEEEE. CDR3 in amino acids: CASTQGAVDYGYTF. The CDR3 nucleotides read TGTGCCAGCACCCAAGGGGCGGTGGACTATGGCTACACCTTC.

This clonotype was observed at least ten times. One end of the junction fails to match germline, which may point to a read error. The chain combines TRBV5-1 with TRBJ2-7; 9 nucleotides match TRBD1. Germline V gene data show CDR1 as SGHRS and CDR2 as YFSETQ. The CDR3 covers 14 residues. The CDR3 region is CASSLGDRAYEQYF. The CDR3 region has the DNA TGTGCCAGCAGTTTAGGGGACAGGGCGTACGAGCAGTACTTC.

This clonotype was detected many times. The chain recombines TRBV4-3 with TRBJ2-1; no definite D call. V was pared by 0 bases and J by 8 bases, with 14 bases between. The germline CDR1 and CDR2 sequences are LGHNA and YSLEER. This CDR3 spans 15 amino acids. For the CDR3, the DNA is TGCGCCAGCAGCCAAGACCTAACGATGGTCGATGAGCAGTTCTTC. Its protein is CASSQDLTMVDEQFF.

This clonotype was counted between two and nine times. A much larger clone differs from this one at a single base, so this may be a read error. The gene calls are TRBV27 and TRBJ2-2, with D perhaps assigned TRBD1 or TRBD2 (5 bases each). Germline V gives CDR1 MNHEY, CDR2 SMNVEV (reference sequence). V gave up 6 bases and J gave up 6 bases, with 8 bases separating them. The CDR3 has 12 residues. The CDR3, as DNA: TGTGCCAGCAGGGGGGACGCCGGGGAGCTGTTTTTT. Protein product: CASRGDAGELFF.

This clonotype was detected many times. This sequence joins TRBV10-3 and TRBJ2-2; either TRBD1 or TRBD2 may supply D (5 bases each). This CDR3 is built from 13 residues. CDR1 and CDR2 (germline): ENHRY, SYGVKD. The V gene lost 6 bases and the J gene lost 5 bases, with 10 bases spanning the gap. CDR3 sequence reads: CAISGDVTGELFF. CDR3 nucleotide sequence: TGTGCCATCAGCGGGGACGTAACCGGGGAGCTGTTTTTT.

Concerning this clonotype itself: The junction does not match germline at one end; this may be a read error. This chain uses TRBV6-2 or TRBV6-3 with TRBJ2-3; the D call may be TRBD1 or TRBD2 (5 bases each). Germline V gene data show CDR1 as MNHEY and CDR2 as SVGEGT. The CDR3 extends over 12 amino acids. The CDR3 bases are TGTGCCAGCAGTTACTTAGCCGGGACCCCTCATTTT. Amino acids: CASSYLAGTPHF.